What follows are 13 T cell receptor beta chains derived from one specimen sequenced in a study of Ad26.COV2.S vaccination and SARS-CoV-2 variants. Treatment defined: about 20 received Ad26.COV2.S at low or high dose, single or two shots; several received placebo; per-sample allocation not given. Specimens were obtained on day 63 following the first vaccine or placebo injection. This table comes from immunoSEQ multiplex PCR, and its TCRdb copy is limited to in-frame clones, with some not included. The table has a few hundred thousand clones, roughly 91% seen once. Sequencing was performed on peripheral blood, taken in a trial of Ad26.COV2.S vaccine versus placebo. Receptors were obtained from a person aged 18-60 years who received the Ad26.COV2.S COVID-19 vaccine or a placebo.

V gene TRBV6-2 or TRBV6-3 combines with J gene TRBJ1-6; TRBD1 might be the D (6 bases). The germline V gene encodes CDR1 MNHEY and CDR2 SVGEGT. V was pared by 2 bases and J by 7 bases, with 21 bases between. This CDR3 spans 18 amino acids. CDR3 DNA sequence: TGTGCCAGCAGTTACGGCTCCAAACCGGGACATCTAAATTCACCCCTCCACTTT. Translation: CASSYGSKPGHLNSPLHF.

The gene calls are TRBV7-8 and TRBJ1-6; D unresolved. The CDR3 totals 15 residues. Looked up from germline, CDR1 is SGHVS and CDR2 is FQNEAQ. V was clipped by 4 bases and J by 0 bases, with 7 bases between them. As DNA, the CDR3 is TGTGCCAGCAGCTCGGAAAGCTCCTATAATTCACCCCTCCACTTT. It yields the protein CASSSESSYNSPLHF.

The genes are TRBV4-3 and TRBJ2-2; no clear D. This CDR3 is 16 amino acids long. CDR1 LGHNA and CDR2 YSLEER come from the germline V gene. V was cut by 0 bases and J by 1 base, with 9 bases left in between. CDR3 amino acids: CASSQDMPRNTGELFF. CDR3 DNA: TGCGCCAGCAGCCAAGATATGCCTCGGAACACCGGGGAGCTGTTTTTT.

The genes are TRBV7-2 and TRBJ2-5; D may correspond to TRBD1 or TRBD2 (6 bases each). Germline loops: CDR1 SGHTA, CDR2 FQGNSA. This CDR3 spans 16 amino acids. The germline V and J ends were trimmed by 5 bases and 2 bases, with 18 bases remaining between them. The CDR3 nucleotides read TGTGCCAGCAGCCGGAGGCCCGGGGGCGATCAAGAGACCCAGTACTTC. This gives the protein CASSRRPGGDQETQYF.

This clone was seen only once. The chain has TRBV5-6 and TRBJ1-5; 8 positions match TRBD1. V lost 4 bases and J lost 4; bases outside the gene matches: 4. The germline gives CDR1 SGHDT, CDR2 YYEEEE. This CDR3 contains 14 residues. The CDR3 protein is CASSRTGLNQPQHF. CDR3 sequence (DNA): TGTGCCAGCAGCCGGACAGGGCTGAATCAGCCCCAGCATTTT.

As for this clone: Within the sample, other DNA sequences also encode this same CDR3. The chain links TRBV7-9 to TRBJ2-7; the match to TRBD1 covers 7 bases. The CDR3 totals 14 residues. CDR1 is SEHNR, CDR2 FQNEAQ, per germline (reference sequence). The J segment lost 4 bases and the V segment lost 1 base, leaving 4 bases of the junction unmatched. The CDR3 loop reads CASSLGQGRYEQYF. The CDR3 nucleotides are TGTGCCAGCAGCTTAGGACAGGGACGGTACGAGCAGTACTTC.

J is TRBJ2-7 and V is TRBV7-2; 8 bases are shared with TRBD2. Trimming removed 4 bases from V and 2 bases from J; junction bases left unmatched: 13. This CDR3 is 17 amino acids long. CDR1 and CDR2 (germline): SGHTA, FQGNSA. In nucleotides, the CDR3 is TGTGCCAGCAGCTCATCTGCTTACGGGGGGGCAGCCTACGAGCAGTACTTC. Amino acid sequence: CASSSSAYGGAAYEQYF. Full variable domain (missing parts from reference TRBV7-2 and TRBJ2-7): GAGVSQSPSNKVTEKGKDVELRCDPISGHTALYWYRQSLGQGLEFLIYFQGNSAPDKSGLPSDRFSAERTGGSVSTLTIQRTQQEDSAVYLCASSSSAYGGAAYEQYFGPGTRLTVT.

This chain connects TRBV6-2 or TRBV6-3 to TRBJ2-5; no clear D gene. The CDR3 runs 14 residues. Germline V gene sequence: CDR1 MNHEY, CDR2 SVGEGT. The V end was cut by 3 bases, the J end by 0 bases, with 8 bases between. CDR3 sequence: CASSYSGYQETQYF. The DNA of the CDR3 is TGTGCCAGCAGTTATTCAGGTTACCAAGAGACCCAGTACTTC.

CDR3 region: CASSGASGRAQETQYF. CDR3 in DNA: TGTGCCAGCAGTGGGGCTAGCGGGAGGGCCCAAGAGACCCAGTACTTC. The chain uses TRBV28 and TRBJ2-5; 12 nucleotides line up with TRBD2. Germline V gene lookup returns CDR1 MDHEN and CDR2 SYDVKM. Unmatched junction bases numbered 5, after V lost 5 bases and J lost 1 base. This CDR3 has 16 amino acids.

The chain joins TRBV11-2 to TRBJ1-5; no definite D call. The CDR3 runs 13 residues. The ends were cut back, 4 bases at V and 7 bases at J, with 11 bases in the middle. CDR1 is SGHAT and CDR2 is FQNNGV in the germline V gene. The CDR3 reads CASSSGPGQPQHF. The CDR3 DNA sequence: TGTGCCAGCAGCTCCGGACCAGGCCAGCCCCAGCATTTT.

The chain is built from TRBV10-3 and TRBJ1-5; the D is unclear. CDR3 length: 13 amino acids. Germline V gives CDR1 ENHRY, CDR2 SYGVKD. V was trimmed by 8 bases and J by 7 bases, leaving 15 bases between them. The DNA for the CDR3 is TGTGCCATCCAGTCAGCAAATAACCAGCCCCAGCATTTT. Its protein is CAIQSANNQPQHF.

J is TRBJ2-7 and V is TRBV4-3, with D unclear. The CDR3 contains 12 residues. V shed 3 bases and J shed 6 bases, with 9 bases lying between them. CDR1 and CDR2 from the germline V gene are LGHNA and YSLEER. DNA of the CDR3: TGCGCCAGCAGCCACGGGCCAGGCGAGCAGTACTTC. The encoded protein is CASSHGPGEQYF.

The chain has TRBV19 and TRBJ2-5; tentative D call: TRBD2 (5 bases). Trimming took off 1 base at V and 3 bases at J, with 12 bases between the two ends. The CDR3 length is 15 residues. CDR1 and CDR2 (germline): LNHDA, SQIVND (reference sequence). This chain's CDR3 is CASSIGGSEKETQYF. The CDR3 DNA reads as TGTGCCAGTAGTATAGGGGGTAGCGAGAAAGAGACCCAGTACTTC.